This entry lists 4 T cell receptor beta chains sequenced from one sample in a study of T cell clonotyping in hematopoietic cell transplantation. Profiled with immunoSEQ multiplex PCR; TCRdb holds only in-frame clones, not every one. Seen here are approximately 5,900 clones, approximately 90% observed once, and the top ten hold roughly two fifths. The sample consisted of peripheral blood mononuclear cells, taken 100 days after allogeneic stem cell transplant. These receptors were taken from a female patient aged 50 to 60 who had an allogeneic stem cell transplant from a related donor, so the T cells may come from the graft donor. Some clones in this sample may be carry-over from other donors' samples.

This rearrangement joins TRBV5-1 to TRBJ1-2; 7 bases map to TRBD1. V gave up 2 bases and J gave up 6 bases; unmatched junction bases: 4. The CDR3 length is 13 residues. Germline assignment: CDR1 SGHRS and CDR2 YFSETQ. CDR3 sequence: CASSFGRGNGYTF. In nucleotides, the CDR3 is TGCGCCAGCAGCTTTGGCAGGGGGAATGGCTACACCTTC.

V usage is TRBV19 and J usage is TRBJ2-2; 7 bases match TRBD1. CDR1 LNHDA and CDR2 SQIVND come from the germline V gene (reference sequence). The CDR3 consists of 15 residues. The V gene end was trimmed by 4 bases and the J gene end by 7 bases; junction bases not matched to a gene: 9. CDR3 coding DNA: TGTGCCAGTAGTACCACAGGGGTTGGGAGCGGGGAGCTGTTTTTT. This encodes CASSTTGVGSGELFF.

Written as DNA, the CDR3 is TGTGCCTACCAGGGGGGTCCTTCTGGGGCCAACGTCCTGACTTTC. It codes for CAYQGGPSGANVLTF. The chain combines TRBV5-6 with TRBJ2-6; tentative D call: TRBD1 (7 bases). The CDR3 totals 15 residues. V was cut by 10 bases and J by 1 base, with 15 bases left in between. Germline CDR1 is SGHDT and CDR2 is YYEEEE.

V gene TRBV5-5 combines with J gene TRBJ2-1; no clear D. The CDR3 runs 15 residues. V shed 2 bases and J shed 7 bases, with 16 bases lying between them. In germline, CDR1 is SGHKS, CDR2 YYEKEE (reference sequence). The CDR3 is CASSFYSATENEQFF. In DNA, the CDR3 is TGTGCCAGCAGCTTTTACTCGGCCACGGAGAATGAGCAGTTCTTC.